This T cell receptor (beta chain) was recovered during a study of cytomegalovirus exposure and HLA in healthy donors (dated 2017 in TCRdb). For the study in its entirety: According to an earlier analysis of a few hundred of the donors, about 180 million T cells yielded 100 million or so unique TCR beta sequences and about 280 Gb of sequence data. Among about 360 genotyped donors of the cohort, an average of about 240,000 unique TCR beta nucleotide sequences were sequenced per donor, 15% to 20% of them non-productive. Class I and class II HLA loci were covered by the typing at four-digit resolution. About 300 gigabases of sequencing data and 91 million or so unique TCR sequences made up an early release that covered 640 HLA-typed donors. The genetic ancestry cluster associated with self-reported Caucasian donors included roughly four fifths of the roughly 410 genotyped donors. An earlier analysis of 587 of the donors used high-throughput TCR beta sequencing to judge whether each TCR beta V gene segment behaved as functional or pseudogenic. To study patterns of TCR occurrence, a later analysis re-analyzed previously published TCR beta repertoires from more than 550 donors and added high-resolution HLA genotyping. A separate validation cohort of approximately 130 different subjects was used in addition to the roughly 670-subject first cohort. Rather than using new phenotypic data, the later analysis identified candidate immune exposures from TCR beta sequences and from how often those sequences occurred across donors. All discovery cohort repertoires had been generated on a single sequencing platform. In a later genetic analysis, genome-wide SNP genotypes for about 65% of the roughly 700 donors were used, and that subset was treated as a discovery cohort. Typing coverage differed by locus: A, B, C, DRB1 and DQB1 were typed in about 620-640 donors, DQA1 in about 560, DPA1 in over 600, and DPB1 in just under 480. The study used immunosequencing to profile the T cell repertoires of approximately 630 subjects and linked those repertoires to cytomegalovirus serostatus. Because of strong linkage in the cohort, four or five DR-DQ haplotypes were treated as single units for association and clustering. The study aimed to test whether signatures of past pathogen exposure could be identified by cataloging public T cell receptors. High-throughput TCR immunosequencing, statistical association of individual TCRs with disease status, and machine learning were combined to predict cytomegalovirus infection status. Donor age, sex, ethnicity and CMV serostatus were compiled alongside the repertoire data.

The CDR3 sequence holds 18 residues, the cysteine and phenylalanine included. The retained sequence is limited to the CDR3, 54 bases, with the frame set at the first base. From a lookup of the germline V gene, CDR1 and CDR2 are ENHRY and SYGVKD. V loses 7 bases at its end and J loses 5 bases; junction bases beyond the gene matches: 14. The cohort was made up of 500 to 850 healthy bone marrow donors. All cohort members were sampled while nominally healthy, although unrecorded immune exposures were likely present. The donor tested CMV seropositive and was one of the 289 seropositive cohort members. Every donor gave a peripheral blood sample, and the peripheral blood mononuclear cells from that sample were used for TCR beta sequencing. The Qiagen DNeasy Blood Extraction Kit was used to extract genomic DNA from the blood cell samples. Only a few counts were recorded for this clone. The specificity of this receptor is unknown. No much larger clone exists at a distance of one base, and base qualities are not known.

The library was made by the immunoSEQ multiplex PCR assay. For the multiplex PCR, a mixture combining 60 forward primers for TCR Vbeta segments and 13 reverse primers for TCR Jbeta segments was used. The CDR3 region of rearranged TCR beta genes was amplified from genomic DNA with a multiplex PCR assay. Amplified TCR beta libraries were sequenced as 87-base-pair reads on the Illumina HiSeq System. The study's processing was this. Across the roughly 600 repertoires, a later analysis counted approximately 83 million unique TCR beta chains, around 11 million of which were shared by at least two donors. To remove PCR and sequencing errors, raw reads were error-corrected and collapsed into unique sequences using a nearest-neighbor algorithm that merged closely related sequences. V, D and J gene segments were assigned by aligning CDR3 sequences to IMGT reference sequences. For a sequence to be retained, at least a six-nucleotide match to both a V gene segment and a J gene segment was required. Rearrangements were called productive when the CDR3 lacked stop codons and stayed in frame with V and J; all others were non-productive. CDR3 was defined by IMGT convention, running from the second conserved V-encoded cysteine to the conserved J-encoded phenylalanine. The earlier analysis of around 640 of the donors excluded sequences that lacked an unambiguous match to a single V gene segment. In an earlier analysis of more than 500 of the donors, a V segment was called functional when productive rearrangements were above 56.7%, and segregating when the standard deviation between donors exceeded 5%. To diagnose cytomegalovirus status from the catalog of TCR beta chain sequences, a statistical classification framework was built. In a later analysis, V and J genes were assigned by comparing TCR nucleotide sequences against IMGT/GENE-DB human TR gene sequences. The TCRdist pipeline was used in a later analysis to assign CDR3 sequences and most-parsimonious VDJ recombination scenarios. In a later analysis, each TCR beta chain was defined by its CDR3 amino acid sequence together with its V-gene family, and reads lacking a unique V-gene family were excluded. As a way to deal with suspected cross-contamination and a sequencing artifact, a later analysis dropped 500 to 700 nucleotide sequences that were highly shared and had low generation probability. For each public chain, a later analysis derived a clonal expansion index from normalized ranks of inferred template counts within each repertoire. Generation probabilities in a later analysis came from a VDJ recombination model fitted to out-of-frame rearrangements, and those results were checked against IGoR. Hypergeometric tests were used in a later analysis to score TCR-TCR, TCR-HLA and TCR-CMV co-occurrence, with a repertoire-size bias correction applied to the TCR pairs. In a later analysis, false discovery rates were estimated by permuting HLA or CMV assignments 20 times. A later analysis grouped co-occurring TCRs with DBSCAN, adding TCRdist sequence similarity when clustering within HLA-allele-positive subsets. For co-occurrence clustering, repertoires with fewer than 30,000 or more than 120,000 public chains were excluded, along with five repertoires with anomalous nucleotide sharing. Held by TCRdb, this immuneACCESS table contains in-frame sequences only and omits some clones. Under half of the omission traces to an unresolved V gene where checked; the cause of the rest is unknown. The DNA gave D and trimming, while V, J and clone size come from that table. The sample table records around 90,000 clones; around nine tenths of these occur just once. Clones ranked in the top ten supply approximately 10% of the sample.

General conclusions and limits of the study: The classifier was reported to diagnose cytomegalovirus status with high specificity and sensitivity in both the original cohort and the validation cohort. Across donors, most TCR sequences were observed very rarely, whereas some public TCRs were present in many individuals. It was suggested by the authors that the approach could potentially be generalized to other disease states and immunological phenotypes. The presence/absence analyses assumed that sequencing depth was roughly uniform across donors, and that assumption may not be true. Linkage disequilibrium might explain the correlated functional status among segregating V segments, but an unknown experimental factor could not be excluded. When HLA alleles, especially DR and DQ, strongly co-occurred, attributing TCR associations to individual alleles was difficult. A few of the identified cytomegalovirus-associated TCR beta chains were confirmed in vitro to be specific for cytomegalovirus antigens. A further reported finding was that TCR beta sequences accurately predicted the HLA-A and HLA-B alleles for most subjects in the first cohort. An earlier analysis of approximately 500 of the donors showed that most TCR beta V segments appeared in productive rearrangements either about 90% or about 30% of the time, which broadly matched IMGT annotations. Compared with equally common non-associated chains, HLA-associated TCR beta chains in a later analysis were more clonally expanded and had lower generation probabilities. Specific HLA alleles were associated with 15,000 to 20,000 TCR beta sequences at a false discovery rate of 0.05 in a later analysis. In a later analysis, most CMV-associated TCR beta chains were found to appear HLA-restricted, with HLA associations seemingly driven largely by CMV exposure. According to a later genetic analysis, donors in an Asian-associated ancestry cluster had fewer N-insertions in productive TCRs than the approximately 630-donor mean. The only immune exposure information available for the cohort was CMV serostatus. Because HLA typing was unavailable for some donors at each locus, only the typed subset was used in association tests. A cluster of highly shared sequence variants was judged likely to be a technical artifact of the sequencing pipeline. Some IMGT-functional V segments, including TRBV6-2 and TRBV6-3, could not be distinguished by the 87-base-pair reads and were therefore excluded. The study listed approximately 160 TCR beta chains as associated with cytomegalovirus. Several of the top co-occurrence clusters appeared to be linked to parvovirus B19, influenza, CMV and Epstein-Barr virus, according to a later analysis. Only TCR beta chains were sequenced in this cohort, and the absence of alpha or paired-chain data limited detectable features. In a later analysis, TCR association rates were found to vary across HLA loci, with the most associated TCRs seen for DRB1 alleles and the fewest for HLA-C alleles. Because counts were too low, some 17 rarely observed V segments, including chromosome 9 orphons, were excluded from the earlier analysis of around 590 of the donors. A later genetic analysis associated a missense DCLRE1C variant with V-gene and J-gene trimming of TCR beta chains, and an independent cohort replicated the association.

This TCR was recovered from a man aged 25-40 years in good health and CMV-seropositive. The rearranged segments are TRBV10-3 and TRBJ2-2; TRBD2 aligns with 12 central bases. Specimen: PBMCs. The nucleotide sequence is TGTGCCATCACCCCCTCTTGGACTAGCGGGAATTTTACCGGGGAGCTGTTTTTT. It translates to CAITPSWTSGNFTGELFF.